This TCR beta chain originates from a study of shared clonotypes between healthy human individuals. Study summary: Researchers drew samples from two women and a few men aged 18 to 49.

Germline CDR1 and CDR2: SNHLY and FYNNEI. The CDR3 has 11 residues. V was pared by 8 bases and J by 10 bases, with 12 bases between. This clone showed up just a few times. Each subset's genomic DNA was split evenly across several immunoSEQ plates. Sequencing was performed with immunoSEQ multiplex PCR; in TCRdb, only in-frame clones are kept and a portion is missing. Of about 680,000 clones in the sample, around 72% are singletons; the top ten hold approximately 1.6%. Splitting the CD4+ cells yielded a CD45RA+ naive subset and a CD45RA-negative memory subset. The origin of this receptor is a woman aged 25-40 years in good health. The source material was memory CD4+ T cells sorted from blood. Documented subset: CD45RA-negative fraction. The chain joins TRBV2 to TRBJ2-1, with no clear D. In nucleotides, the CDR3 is TGTGCCAGCGTACGAACGATCGAGCAGTTCTTC. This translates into CASVRTIEQFF.